Listed here are 9 T cell receptor beta chains from one sample, sequenced in a study of cytomegalovirus exposure and HLA in healthy donors. Method: immunoSEQ multiplex PCR; TCRdb's copy keeps in-frame clones and lacks some. The data contain about 73,000 clones, 94% of them singletons. Sample: PBMCs. The receptors shown here come from a woman aged 18-35 years in good health and CMV-seronegative.

V and J are TRBV2 and TRBJ2-3, with TRBD2 matching 8 bases. V shed 5 bases, J shed 0 bases, and the junction held 7 bases outside the gene matches. The CDR3 is 16 amino acids. Germline CDR1 reads SNHLY; CDR2 reads FYNNEI. CDR3 residues: CASSSLGGGSTDTQYF. The CDR3 DNA reads as TGTGCCAGCAGTTCCCTGGGCGGGGGGAGCACAGATACGCAGTATTTT.

The chain employs TRBV19 and TRBJ1-2; TRBD1 matches 8 bases. The CDR3 has 12 residues. CDR1 and CDR2 (germline): LNHDA, SQIVND (reference sequence). V was clipped by 9 bases and J by 5 bases; unmatched bases: 5. Written as DNA, the CDR3 is TGTGCCAGGGACAGGGCCAAATATGGCTACACCTTC. It is translated as CARDRAKYGYTF.

The chain is built from TRBV2 and TRBJ2-5; 12 nucleotides line up with TRBD1. The CDR3 runs 16 residues. V shed 0 bases, J shed 5 bases, and the junction held 4 bases outside the gene matches. Germline-derived CDR1 and CDR2 are SNHLY and FYNNEI. CDR3 protein: CASSEAGTGGRETQYF. Written as DNA, the CDR3 is TGTGCCAGCAGTGAAGCCGGGACAGGGGGCAGGGAGACCCAGTACTTC.

This clone was recorded once. The chain is built from TRBV13 and TRBJ1-3; 7 bases are a match to TRBD1. The CDR3 consists of 14 residues. Looked up from germline, CDR1 is PRHDT and CDR2 is FYEKMQ (reference sequence). The V segment lost 4 bases and the J segment 2 bases; nucleotides outside the gene matches: 2. The CDR3 loop is CASSYGTAGNTIYF. The CDR3 bases are TGTGCCAGCAGCTACGGGACAGCTGGAAACACCATATATTTT.

The V call is TRBV7-7, the J call TRBJ2-3; TRBD1 might be the D (5 bases). From germline, CDR1 is SSHAT and CDR2 FNYEAQ (reference sequence). The V and J ends lost 0 bases and 6 bases respectively, with 13 bases between them. CDR3 length equals 15 residues. Here the CDR3 reads CASSLALQGGDTQYF. CDR3 coding DNA: TGTGCCAGCAGCTTAGCGCTTCAGGGTGGGGATACGCAGTATTTT.

This clone was detected once. The rearrangement uses TRBV7-8 and TRBJ1-2; perhaps TRBD1 as D (6 bases). V was pared by 4 bases and J by 7 bases, with 13 bases between. Germline CDR1 is SGHVS and CDR2 is FQNEAQ. The CDR3 extends over 13 amino acids. The CDR3 DNA is TGTGCCAGCAGCTCACCAGGGGTGGGTGGCTACACCTTC. It codes for CASSSPGVGGYTF.

This chain links TRBV29-1 with TRBJ1-2, with TRBD1 as a possible D gene (5 bases). Germline loops: CDR1 SQVTM, CDR2 ANQGSEA. V was clipped by 6 bases and J by 5 bases, with 16 bases between them. This CDR3 spans 13 amino acids. The DNA for the CDR3 is TGCAGCGTACGTACACCCGACAGTTATGGCTACACCTTC. The encoded protein is CSVRTPDSYGYTF.

This rearrangement joins TRBV6-1 to TRBJ1-4; 10 bases align to TRBD1. Trimming at V came to 0 bases and at J to 5 bases, leaving 3 bases not matched to a gene. The CDR3 is 16 amino acids. Germline CDR1 and CDR2: MNHNS and SASEGT. The CDR3 loop reads CASSEAPGQGNEKLFF. The CDR3 DNA sequence: TGTGCCAGCAGTGAAGCACCGGGACAGGGGAATGAAAAACTGTTTTTT.

The chain employs TRBV6-5 and TRBJ1-2; possibly TRBD1 for D (6 bases). In germline, CDR1 is MNHEY, CDR2 SVGAGI. V lost 0 bases to trimming and J lost 0 bases, with 8 bases between them. This CDR3 is 15 amino acids long. DNA of the CDR3: TGTGCCAGCAGTTACTCGCGACAGGCTAACTATGGCTACACCTTC. Amino acid sequence: CASSYSRQANYGYTF.